This T cell receptor beta chain was obtained from a study of neurological immune-mediated disorders. TCRdb analysed the 5' RACE reads with MiXCR anew, one entry per CDR3 protein. The table has tens of thousands of distinct CDR3 sequences, over 9% seen once. This CDR3 is 13 amino acids long. The V end was cut by 5 bases, the J end by 9 bases, with 17 bases between. The V gene's germline CDR1 is SGHTA and CDR2 FQGNSA. Findings and caveats of the study: Levels of TCR clonal expansion peaked in HTLV-1-associated myelopathy and reached their lowest in multiple sclerosis, under those of healthy controls.

Details on this clonotype: Its antigen is as yet unknown.

Sequencing was carried out using PBMCs. The receptor's source is a man in his forties in good health. V usage is TRBV7-2 and J usage is TRBJ2-7; D possibly corresponds to TRBD1 (6 bases). CDR3: CASSPRTAQGQYF. CDR3 coding DNA: TGTGCCAGCAGCCCTCGGACAGCCCAAGGGCAGTACTTC.